This T cell receptor beta chain came from a study of beta chain features in type 1 diabetes. Study-wide findings and caveats: Moderate but significant shortening of TCRB CDR3s was recorded in all four CD4+ subsets from Type 1 diabetes patients. Sequencing the cDNA could make cells with high TCR expression show up more than they should. A potential PCR bias toward shorter templates would be equal in patient and control samples.

Germline CDR1 reads SGHTA; CDR2 reads FQGTGA. The CDR3 contains 12 residues. Trimming cost V 5 bases and J 6 bases, with 7 bases left between them. In regard to this clone: Its target is not known.

The isolated RNA, all of it, was reverse transcribed, so expressed TCRB transcripts were what got sequenced. Sequenced by immunoSEQ multiplex PCR; TCRdb stores in-frame clones only, minus some. The table lists about 410,000 clones, about 15% of them singletons, with around 0.039% in the top ten. The receptor was derived from a man aged 25-45 years in good health. The sample was naive CD4+ T cells from blood. The J gene is TRBJ2-2, the V gene TRBV7-3, with D uncertain. The CDR3 DNA is TGTGCCAGCAGCCCCCAGGCCGGGGAGCTGTTTTTT. Its protein is CASSPQAGELFF.